This TCR beta chain appears in the sequencing data of a study of spatial heterogeneity in lung cancer. Study-wide points: Tumor mutation counts were tracked by expanded intratumoral alpha and beta TCR counts.

Sample time point: sample taken at primary tumor resection. Patients with untreated early-stage non-small cell lung cancer, numbering more than 55, were the donors. The authors sequenced whole RNA from tumor, nontumor lung or frozen PBMC without sorting. CDR1 DFQATT and CDR2 SNEGSKA come from the germline V gene (reference sequence). Trimming took off 0 bases at V and 5 bases at J, with 16 bases between the two ends. CDR3 length: 15 residues. A unique molecular identifier was carried by every single TCR cDNA molecule. TCRdb processed the 5' RACE reads anew with MiXCR; each CDR3 protein has one entry. Among around 9,900 distinct CDR3 sequences, roughly 6% were seen once, and the ten largest hold about 24%. This clonotype was seen at least ten times. Its antigen is as yet unknown.

This clonotype originated in a female donor with early-stage non-small cell lung cancer. The J gene is TRBJ2-5, the V gene TRBV20-1; D is possibly TRBD1 or TRBD2 (5 bases each). Sample: lung tumor tissue, taken at surgery. The CDR3 protein is CSARDGGSVGETQYF. CDR3 coding DNA: TGCAGTGCTAGAGATGGGGGTTCAGTAGGGGAGACCCAGTACTTC.